The T cell receptor (beta chain) under discussion was sequenced for a study of T-cell reconstitution after alpha-beta-depleted transplantation in children. Unique molecular identifiers were incorporated during preparation of the TCRbeta library. TCRdb used MiXCR to reprocess the PCR reads, holding one entry per CDR3 protein. The sample has about a million distinct CDR3 sequences; about 29% are singletons. The CDR3 has 15 residues. The V gene end was trimmed by 0 bases and the J gene end by 5 bases; junction bases not matched to a gene: 3. From germline, CDR1 is MGHRA and CDR2 YSYEKL. Details on this clonotype: As yet, its antigen is unknown.

Study outcomes and limitations: T-cell numbers and diversity one year post-transplant derived largely from freshly generated T cells.

The input for sequencing was PBMCs, mostly from graft donor cells, taken 360 days after TCRalphabeta/CD19-depleted stem cell transplant. This clonotype was obtained from a boy younger than two who had a stem cell transplant for SCID, so the T cells may come from the graft donor. This rearrangement joins TRBV4-1 to TRBJ2-5, with TRBD2 matching 10 bases. CDR3 residues: CASSQEMGLAETQYF. As DNA, the CDR3 is TGCGCCAGCAGCCAAGAAATGGGACTAGCGGAGACCCAGTACTTC.